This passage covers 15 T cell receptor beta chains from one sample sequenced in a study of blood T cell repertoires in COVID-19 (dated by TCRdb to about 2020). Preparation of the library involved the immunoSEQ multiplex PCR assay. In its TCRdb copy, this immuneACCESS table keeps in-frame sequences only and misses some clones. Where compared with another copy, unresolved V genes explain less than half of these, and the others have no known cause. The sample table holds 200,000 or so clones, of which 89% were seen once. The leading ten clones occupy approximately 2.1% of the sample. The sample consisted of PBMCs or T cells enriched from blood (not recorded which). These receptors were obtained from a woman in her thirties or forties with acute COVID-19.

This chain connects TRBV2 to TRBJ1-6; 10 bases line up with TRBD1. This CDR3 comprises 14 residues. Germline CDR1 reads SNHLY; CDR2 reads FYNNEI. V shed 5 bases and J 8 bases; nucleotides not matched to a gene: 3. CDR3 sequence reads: CASSFGQGDSPLHF. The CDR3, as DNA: TGTGCCAGCAGTTTCGGACAGGGGGATTCACCCCTCCACTTT.

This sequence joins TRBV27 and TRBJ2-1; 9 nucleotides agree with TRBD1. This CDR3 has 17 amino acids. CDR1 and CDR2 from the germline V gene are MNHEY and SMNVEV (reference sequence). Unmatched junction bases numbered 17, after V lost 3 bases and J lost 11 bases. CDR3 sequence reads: CASSFHPGQGWGVKQFF. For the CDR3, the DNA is TGTGCCAGCAGTTTCCACCCGGGACAGGGATGGGGGGTAAAGCAGTTCTTC.

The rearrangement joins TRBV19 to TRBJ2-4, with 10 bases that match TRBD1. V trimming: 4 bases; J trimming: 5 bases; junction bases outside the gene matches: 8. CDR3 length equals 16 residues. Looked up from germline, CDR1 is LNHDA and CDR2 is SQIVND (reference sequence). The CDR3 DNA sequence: TGTGCCAGTAGTAAACCGGGACAGGGGCCCCAAAACATTCAGTACTTC. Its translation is CASSKPGQGPQNIQYF.

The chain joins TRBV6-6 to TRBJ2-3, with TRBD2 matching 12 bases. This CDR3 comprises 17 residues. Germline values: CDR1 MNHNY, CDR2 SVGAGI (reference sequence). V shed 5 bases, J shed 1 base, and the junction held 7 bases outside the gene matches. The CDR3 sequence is CASSPRTSGMGTDTQYF. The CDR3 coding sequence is TGTGCCAGCAGTCCCAGGACTAGCGGGATGGGCACAGATACGCAGTATTTT.

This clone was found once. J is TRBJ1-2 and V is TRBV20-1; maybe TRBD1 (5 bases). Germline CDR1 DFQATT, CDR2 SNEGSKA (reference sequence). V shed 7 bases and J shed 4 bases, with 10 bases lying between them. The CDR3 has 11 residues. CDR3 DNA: TGCAGTGTCGGCCAGGGCTATGGCTACACCTTC. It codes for CSVGQGYGYTF.

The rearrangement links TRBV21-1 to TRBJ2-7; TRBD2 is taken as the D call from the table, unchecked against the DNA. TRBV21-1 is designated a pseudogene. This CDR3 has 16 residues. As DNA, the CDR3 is TGTGCCAGCAGCGAACCGGGAGCCCCTTCGCCCTACGAGCAGTACTTC. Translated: CASSEPGAPSPYEQYF.

CDR3 coding DNA: TGCGCCAGCAGCCAAGAAGTCCCAGCGGGAGGGCTGGGGGAGCAGTACTTC. Translating gives CASSQEVPAGGLGEQYF. J is TRBJ2-7 and V is TRBV4-1, with 10 bases aligning to TRBD2. J lost 7 bases, V lost 0 bases, and 12 bases had no gene match. Per the germline V gene, CDR1 is MGHRA and CDR2 is YSYEKL. The CDR3 has 17 amino acids.

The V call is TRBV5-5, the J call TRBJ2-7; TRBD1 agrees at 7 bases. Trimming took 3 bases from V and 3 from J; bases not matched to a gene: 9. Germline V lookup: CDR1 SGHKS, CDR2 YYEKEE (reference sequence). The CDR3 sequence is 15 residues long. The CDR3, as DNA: TGTGCCAGCAGCTCACAGGGGCGATTGAACTACGAGCAGTACTTC. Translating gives CASSSQGRLNYEQYF.

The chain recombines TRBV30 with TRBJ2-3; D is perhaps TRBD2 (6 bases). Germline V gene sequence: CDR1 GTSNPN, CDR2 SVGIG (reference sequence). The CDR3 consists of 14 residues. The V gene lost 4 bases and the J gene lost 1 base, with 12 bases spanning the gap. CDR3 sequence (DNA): TGTGCCTGGATGTCAGGAGGGGGCACAGATACGCAGTATTTT. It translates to CAWMSGGGTDTQYF.

The CDR3 DNA is TGTGCCAGCAGCTTAGAGGGGGTAGTTGATTCACCCCTCCACTTT. Translated, it gives CASSLEGVVDSPLHF. The V and J genes are TRBV7-8 and TRBJ1-6; the D gene is possibly TRBD1 (6 bases). V was pared by 1 base and J by 8 bases, with 12 bases between. CDR1 and CDR2 from the germline V gene are SGHVS and FQNEAQ. This CDR3 has 15 amino acids.

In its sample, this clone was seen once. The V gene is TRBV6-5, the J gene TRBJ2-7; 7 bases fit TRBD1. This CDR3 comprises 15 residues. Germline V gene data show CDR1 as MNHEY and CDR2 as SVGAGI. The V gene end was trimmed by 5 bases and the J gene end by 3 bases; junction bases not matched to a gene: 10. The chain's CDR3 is CASSQLWDRYYEQYF. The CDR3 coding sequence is TGTGCCAGCAGTCAACTATGGGACAGATACTACGAGCAGTACTTC.

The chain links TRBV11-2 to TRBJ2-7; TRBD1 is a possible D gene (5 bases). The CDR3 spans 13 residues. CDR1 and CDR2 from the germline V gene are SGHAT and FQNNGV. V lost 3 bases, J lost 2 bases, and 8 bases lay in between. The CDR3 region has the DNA TGTGCCAGCAGCTTCGACAGTCCCTACGAGCAGTACTTC. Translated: CASSFDSPYEQYF. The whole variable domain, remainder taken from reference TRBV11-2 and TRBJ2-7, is EAGVAQSPRYKIIEKRQSVAFWCNPISGHATLYWYQQILGQGPKLLIQFQNNGVVDDSQLPKDRFSAERLKGVDSTLKIQPAKLEDSAVYLCASSFDSPYEQYFGPGTRLTVT.

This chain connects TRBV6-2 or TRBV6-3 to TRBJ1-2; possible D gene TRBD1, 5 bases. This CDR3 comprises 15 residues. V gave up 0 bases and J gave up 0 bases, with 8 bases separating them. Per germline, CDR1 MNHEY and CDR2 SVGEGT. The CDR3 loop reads CASSYSQDTNYGYTF. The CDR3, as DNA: TGTGCCAGCAGTTACTCCCAGGACACTAACTATGGCTACACCTTC.

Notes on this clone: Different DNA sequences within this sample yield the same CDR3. The DNA for the CDR3 is TGTGCCAGCAGTCTAGGGGGTGGGTACAATGAGCAGTTCTTC. This encodes CASSLGGGYNEQFF. J is TRBJ2-1 and V is TRBV28; D may be TRBD1 (6 bases). V lost 5 bases and J 4 bases, leaving 12 bases between the germline ends. The CDR3 is 14 amino acids. Germline V gene lookup returns CDR1 MDHEN and CDR2 SYDVKM. Full variable domain (outside the CDR3, taken from reference TRBV28 and TRBJ2-1): DVKVTQSSRYLVKRTGEKVFLECVQDMDHENMFWYRQDPGLGLRLIYFSYDVKMKEKGDIPEGYSVSREKKERFSLILESASTNQTSMYLCASSLGGGYNEQFFGPGTRLTVL.

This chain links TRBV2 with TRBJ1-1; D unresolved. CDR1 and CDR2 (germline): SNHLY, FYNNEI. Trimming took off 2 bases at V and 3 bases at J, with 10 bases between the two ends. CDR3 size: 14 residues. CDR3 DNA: TGTGCCAGCAGTGAACGGCAGGTGGACACTGAAGCTTTCTTT. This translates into CASSERQVDTEAFF.